This T cell receptor (beta chain) was sequenced in a study of T cell responses to AZD1222 COVID-19 vaccine. Study outcomes and limitations: Possibly, clonal diversity was underestimated; donors were largely white British and included more females. Spike-spanning, vaccine-associated CD4 TCRs were dominant at 160-218 and 743-854. Seropositive AZD1222 recipients at baseline numbered only five or six.

Note on this clone: Its target is not known.

Generated by immunoSEQ multiplex PCR, the TCRdb table keeps only in-frame clones and is missing some. The sample lists 150,000 to 200,000 clones, roughly 92% seen once, with less than 1.5% in the top ten. CDR1 and CDR2 from the germline V gene are LNHDA and SQIVND (reference sequence). The CDR3 consists of 17 residues. The V end lost 5 bases, the J end lost 2 bases, and 19 bases lay between the germline ends. Pooled together were second doses at about 4 or about 12 weeks. The chain recombines TRBV19 with TRBJ1-5; D gene unclear. The source is an adult who received the AZD1222 COVID-19 vaccine. The sequencing used peripheral blood, collected 28 days after the second AZD1222 dose. Here the CDR3 reads CASSVKGSRVGNQPQHF. CDR3 in DNA: TGTGCCAGTAGTGTAAAGGGCAGCAGAGTCGGCAATCAGCCCCAGCATTTT.